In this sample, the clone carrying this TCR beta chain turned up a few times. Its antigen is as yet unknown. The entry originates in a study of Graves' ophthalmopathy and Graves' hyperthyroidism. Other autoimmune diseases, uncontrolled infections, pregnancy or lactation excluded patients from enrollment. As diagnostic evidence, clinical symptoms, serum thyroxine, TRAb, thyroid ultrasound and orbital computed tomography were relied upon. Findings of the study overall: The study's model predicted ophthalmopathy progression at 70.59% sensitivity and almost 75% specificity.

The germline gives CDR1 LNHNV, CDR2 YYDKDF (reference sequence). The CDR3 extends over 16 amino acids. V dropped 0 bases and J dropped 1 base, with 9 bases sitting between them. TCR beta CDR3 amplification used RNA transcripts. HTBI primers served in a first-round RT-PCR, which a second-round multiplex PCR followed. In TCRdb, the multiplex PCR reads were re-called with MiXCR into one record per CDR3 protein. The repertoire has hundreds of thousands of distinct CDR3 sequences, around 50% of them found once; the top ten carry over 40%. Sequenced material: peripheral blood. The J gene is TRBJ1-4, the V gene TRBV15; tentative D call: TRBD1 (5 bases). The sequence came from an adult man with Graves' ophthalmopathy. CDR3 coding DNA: TGTGCCACCAGCAGAGATCGAGGGGTAACTAATGAAAAACTGTTTTTT. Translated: CATSRDRGVTNEKLFF.